This TCR beta chain is drawn from a study of identical twins. The germline V and J ends were trimmed by 1 base and 10 bases, with 17 bases remaining between them. The CDR3 runs to 14 residues. Germline V gene sequence: CDR1 DFQATT, CDR2 SNEGSKA (reference sequence). The authors used template switching to add a universal primer site and gave cDNA unique molecular identifiers. TCRdb itself ran the 5' RACE reads through MiXCR, one entry per CDR3 protein. The sample consists of 400,000 to 550,000 distinct CDR3 sequences, around 24% of them appearing once. The sample was also linked to a second study, of T cells expressing NK-cell markers.

This chain connects TRBV20-1 to TRBJ2-1; either TRBD1 or TRBD2 may supply D (6 bases each). The TCR originated in a woman between 18 and 29 years old in good health. The specimen sequenced was CD4+ T cells sorted from blood. The CDR3 DNA follows: TGCAGTGCTAGAGTCGGGGGCGGGGATCGGGAGCAGTTCTTC. Protein product: CSARVGGGDREQFF.